The TCR beta chain under discussion was sequenced for a study of blood T cell repertoires in COVID-19. Some clones are missing from TCRdb's copy, which holds only in-frame ones; the method was immunoSEQ multiplex PCR. Of 400,000 to 500,000 clones in the sample, 70% to 90% are singletons; the top ten hold over 1.5%. Cohort 3 donors were reported recovered after two negative PCRs, clearance, or symptom resolution. The CDR3 has 16 amino acids. V shed 1 base and J shed 2 bases, with 13 bases lying between them. Germline assignment: CDR1 SGHDT and CDR2 YYEEEE. The sample was PBMCs or T cells enriched from blood (not recorded which). The source is a woman aged 35 to 49 who had recovered from COVID-19. The V and J genes are TRBV5-6 and TRBJ1-5; D is ambiguous. CDR3: CASSLTGQSRNQPQHF. The DNA of the CDR3 is TGTGCCAGCAGCTTGACGGGTCAGAGTCGCAATCAGCCCCAGCATTTT.